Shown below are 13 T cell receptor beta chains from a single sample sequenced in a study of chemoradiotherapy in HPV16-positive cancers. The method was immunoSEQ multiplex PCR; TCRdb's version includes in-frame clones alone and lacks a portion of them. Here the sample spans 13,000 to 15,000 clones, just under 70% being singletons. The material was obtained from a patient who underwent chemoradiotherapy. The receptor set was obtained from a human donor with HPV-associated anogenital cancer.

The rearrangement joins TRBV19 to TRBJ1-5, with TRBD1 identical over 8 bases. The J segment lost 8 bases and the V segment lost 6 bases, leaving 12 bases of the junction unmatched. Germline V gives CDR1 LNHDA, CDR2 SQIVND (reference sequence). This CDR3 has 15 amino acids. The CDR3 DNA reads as TGTGCCAGTAGCTTGGGACAGGCTAATCAGGAGCCCCAGCATTTT. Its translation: CASSLGQANQEPQHF.

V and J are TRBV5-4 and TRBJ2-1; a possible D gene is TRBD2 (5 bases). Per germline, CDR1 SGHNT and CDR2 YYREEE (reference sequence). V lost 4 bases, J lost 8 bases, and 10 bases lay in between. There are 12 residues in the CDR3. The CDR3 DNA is TGTGCCAGCAGCGTACAGAGGGATGAGCAGTTCTTC. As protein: CASSVQRDEQFF.

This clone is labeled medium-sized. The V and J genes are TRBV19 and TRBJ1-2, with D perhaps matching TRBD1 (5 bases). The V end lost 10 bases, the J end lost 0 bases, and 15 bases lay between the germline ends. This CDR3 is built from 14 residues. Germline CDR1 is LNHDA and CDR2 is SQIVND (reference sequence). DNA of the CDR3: TGTGCCACGAAGTCGGGGGAGTCTAACTATGGCTACACCTTC. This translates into CATKSGESNYGYTF. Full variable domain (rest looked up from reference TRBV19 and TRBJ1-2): DGGITQSPKYLFRKEGQNVTLSCEQNLNHDAMYWYRQDPGQGLRLIYYSQIVNDFQKGDIAEGYSVSREKKESFPLTVTSAQKNPTAFYLCATKSGESNYGYTFGSGTRLTVV.

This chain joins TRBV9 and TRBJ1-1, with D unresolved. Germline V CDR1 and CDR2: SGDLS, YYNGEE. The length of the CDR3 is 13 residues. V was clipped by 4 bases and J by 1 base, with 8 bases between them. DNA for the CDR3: TGTGCCAGCAGCCTCAGATGGAACACTGAAGCTTTCTTT. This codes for CASSLRWNTEAFF.

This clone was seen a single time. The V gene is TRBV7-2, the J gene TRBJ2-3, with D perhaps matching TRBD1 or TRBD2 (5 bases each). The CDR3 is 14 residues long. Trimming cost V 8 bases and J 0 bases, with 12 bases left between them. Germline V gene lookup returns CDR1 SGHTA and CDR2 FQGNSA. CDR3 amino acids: CASGAGLSTDTQYF. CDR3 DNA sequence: TGTGCCAGCGGGGCTGGACTGAGCACAGATACGCAGTATTTT.

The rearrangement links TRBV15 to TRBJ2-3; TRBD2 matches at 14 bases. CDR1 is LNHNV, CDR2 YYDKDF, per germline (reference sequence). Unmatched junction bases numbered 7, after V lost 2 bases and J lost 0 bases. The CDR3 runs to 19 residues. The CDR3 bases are TGTGCCACCAGCAGATCACGACTAGCGGGGGGGCCTAGCACAGATACGCAGTATTTT. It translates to CATSRSRLAGGPSTDTQYF.

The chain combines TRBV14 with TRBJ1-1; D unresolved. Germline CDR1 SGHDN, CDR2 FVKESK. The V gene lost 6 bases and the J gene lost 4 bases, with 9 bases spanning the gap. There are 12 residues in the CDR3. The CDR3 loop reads CASRSLGTEAFF. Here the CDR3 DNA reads TGTGCCAGCAGGTCCCTAGGCACTGAAGCTTTCTTT.

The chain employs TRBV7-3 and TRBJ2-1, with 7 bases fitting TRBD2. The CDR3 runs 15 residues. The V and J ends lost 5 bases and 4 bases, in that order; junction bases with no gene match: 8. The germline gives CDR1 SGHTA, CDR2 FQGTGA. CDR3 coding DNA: TGTGCCAGCAGCCCCCTTAGCGGGCCATACAATGAGCAGTTCTTC. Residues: CASSPLSGPYNEQFF.

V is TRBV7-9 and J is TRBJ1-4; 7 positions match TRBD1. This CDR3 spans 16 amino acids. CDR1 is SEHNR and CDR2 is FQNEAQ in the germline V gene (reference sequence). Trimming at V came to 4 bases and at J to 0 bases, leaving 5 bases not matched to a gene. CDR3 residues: CASSSQGTSTNEKLFF. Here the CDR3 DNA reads TGTGCCAGCAGCTCACAGGGGACTTCAACTAATGAAAAACTGTTTTTT.

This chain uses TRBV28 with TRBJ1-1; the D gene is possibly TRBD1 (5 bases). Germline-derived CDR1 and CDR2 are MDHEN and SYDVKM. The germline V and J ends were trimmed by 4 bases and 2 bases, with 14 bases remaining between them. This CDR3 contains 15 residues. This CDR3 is CASSSPGTLNTEAFF. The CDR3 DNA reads TGTGCCAGCAGTTCCCCAGGGACCCTTAACACTGAAGCTTTCTTT.

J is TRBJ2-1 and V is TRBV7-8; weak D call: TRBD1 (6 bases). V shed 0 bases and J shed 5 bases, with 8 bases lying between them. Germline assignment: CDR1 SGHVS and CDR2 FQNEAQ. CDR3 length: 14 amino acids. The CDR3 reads CASSLAGQNNEQFF. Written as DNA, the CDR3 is TGTGCCAGCAGCTTAGCGGGACAAAACAATGAGCAGTTCTTC.

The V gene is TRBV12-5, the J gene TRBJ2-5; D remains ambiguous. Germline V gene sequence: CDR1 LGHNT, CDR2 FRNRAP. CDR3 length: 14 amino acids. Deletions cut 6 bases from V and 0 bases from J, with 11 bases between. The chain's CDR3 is CASGLNAYQETQYF. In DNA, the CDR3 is TGTGCTAGTGGCCTAAACGCATACCAAGAGACCCAGTACTTC.

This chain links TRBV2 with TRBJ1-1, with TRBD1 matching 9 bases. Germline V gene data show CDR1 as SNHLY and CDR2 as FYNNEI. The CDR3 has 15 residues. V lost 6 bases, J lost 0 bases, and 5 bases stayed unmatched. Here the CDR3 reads CASRHRGLLNTEAFF. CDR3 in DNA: TGTGCCAGCAGGCACAGGGGGCTGTTGAACACTGAAGCTTTCTTT. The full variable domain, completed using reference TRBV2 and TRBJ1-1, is EPEVTQTPSHQVTQMGQEVILRCVPISNHLYFYWYRQILGQKVEFLVSFYNNEISEKSEIFDDQFSVERPDGSNFTLKIRSTKLEDSAMYFCASRHRGLLNTEAFFGQGTRLTVV.